This passage covers 5 T cell receptor beta chains from one sample sequenced in a study of post-analysis software for immune sequencing data. Overall study results and limits: Compared with controls, patients had more of roughly 5 TRBV segments, including TRBV5-6, TRBV5-1 and TRBV20-1.

Which antigens these TCRs recognize remains unknown. Prepared TCR beta cDNA libraries contained unique molecular identifiers. TCRdb re-derived calls from the PCR reads in MiXCR, one entry per CDR3 protein. Found here are around 710,000 distinct CDR3 sequences, 46% of them singletons; the top ten hold roughly 4.4%. Material: blood. Receptors were obtained from a girl aged 5-17 years with multiple sclerosis.

The chain uses TRBV18 and TRBJ2-7; TRBD2 matches at 9 bases. The germline V gene encodes CDR1 KGHSH and CDR2 LQKENI. Trimming took 6 bases from V and 3 from J; bases not matched to a gene: 9. The CDR3 length is 15 residues. The CDR3 nucleotides read TGTGCCAGCTCGTCCCTAGCGGGACTATTCTACGAGCAGTACTTC. Residues: CASSSLAGLFYEQYF.

This clonotype was seen more than once but under ten times. This sequence joins TRBV24-1 and TRBJ2-1; tentatively, D is TRBD2 (6 bases). V shed 0 bases and J shed 10 bases, with 15 bases lying between them. The length of the CDR3 is 15 residues. Germline loops: CDR1 KGHDR, CDR2 SFDVKD. This CDR3 is CATSDLGRREDEQFF. The CDR3 DNA sequence: TGTGCCACCAGTGATTTGGGGAGGAGGGAGGACGAGCAGTTCTTC.

The rearrangement uses TRBV6-5 and TRBJ2-5; D unclear. The germline CDR1 and CDR2 sequences are MNHEY and SVGAGI. V lost 2 bases and J 1 base, leaving 8 bases between the germline ends. The CDR3 has 14 residues. CDR3 coding DNA: TGTGCCAGCAGTTACGGGTGGGCCCAAGAGACCCAGTACTTC. Translating it yields CASSYGWAQETQYF.

The rearrangement links TRBV3-1 to TRBJ2-1, with 11 bases fitting TRBD2. Losses at the gene ends were 4 bases for V and 0 bases for J; bases not matched to a gene: 20. This CDR3 is built from 22 residues. Per the germline V gene, CDR1 is LGHDT and CDR2 is YNNKEL (reference sequence). The CDR3 loop is CASSPPGVTSGRFVGSYNEQFF. The CDR3 DNA follows: TGTGCCAGCAGCCCCCCTGGGGTTACTAGCGGGAGATTCGTTGGCTCCTACAATGAGCAGTTCTTC.

The gene calls are TRBV7-9 and TRBJ1-2; no clear D gene. Germline V CDR1 and CDR2: SEHNR, FQNEAQ (reference sequence). The germline V and J ends were trimmed by 0 bases and 4 bases, with 9 bases remaining between them. The CDR3 loop spans 14 amino acids. The CDR3 bases are TGTGCCAGCAGCTTAGCTGACACGATCTATGGCTACACCTTC. It specifies CASSLADTIYGYTF.